This T cell receptor beta chain was recovered during a study of vaccination and CD4 T cells after COVID-19. Worth noting for this clonotype: Its antigen remains unknown.

Sequencing of the DNA from cultured CD4+ T cells was carried out with the Oncomine TCR Beta short-read assay. TCRdb fed the PCR reads into MiXCR, producing one record per CDR3 protein. The sample has about 12,000 distinct CDR3 sequences, 44% seen once. Treatment noted: roughly 10-day PBMC culture with coronavirus spike peptide pools or control peptides (ViraFEST assay). The CDR3 spans 16 residues. The V gene lost 0 bases and the J gene lost 0 bases, with 11 bases spanning the gap. CDR1 is SEHNR and CDR2 is FQNEAQ in the germline V gene (reference sequence). Whole-study findings and limits: Convalescent patients' vaccine-specific clones were spike mono-reactive in 304 of 307 cases.

Sequenced input: CD4+ T cells from blood, cultured in vitro. The chain uses TRBV7-9 and TRBJ2-5; D gene ambiguous. The clonotype originates from a human donor who had recovered from COVID-19. CDR3 in amino acids: CASSLALGKYQETQYF. The DNA of the CDR3 is TGTGCCAGCAGCTTAGCTCTAGGCAAGTACCAAGAGACCCAGTACTTC.